Given below is one T cell receptor (beta chain) in context. Its antigen is undetermined. The data belong to a study of PD-1 blockade in classical Hodgkin lymphoma. Study-level information: The patients were dosed with nivolumab 3 mg/kg, infused intravenously every 2 weeks. Overall study results and limits: Complete responders entered with baseline diversity on par with newly diagnosed patients, the results showed. Reported baseline diversity: healthy donors highest, relapsed/refractory patients lowest.

Here immunoSEQ multiplex PCR was the method, and the copy in TCRdb shows in-frame clones only, minus some. Seen here are about 59,000 clones, 90% observed once, and the top ten hold 9% to 10%. Every single patient, without exception, relapsed after autologous stem cell transplantation, and brentuximab vedotin exposure varied. The study recorded best responses of complete response, partial response or progressive disease. Germline V gene lookup returns CDR1 MNHNS and CDR2 SASEGT. The CDR3 has 12 residues. V lost 8 bases, J lost 1 base, and 6 bases lay in between. The chain recombines TRBV6-1 with TRBJ1-3; D gene unclear. Sequences were derived from peripheral blood mononuclear cells (PBMCs), sampled at baseline. This receptor was identified in a human donor with classical Hodgkin lymphoma. The DNA of the CDR3 is TGTGCCAGCGACGGTTCTGGAAACACCATATATTTT. Residues: CASDGSGNTIYF.